This T cell receptor (beta chain) was captured in a study of blood T cell repertoires in COVID-19. This clone was seen more than once but under ten times. Profiling relied on immunoSEQ multiplex PCR, and the TCRdb table lists in-frame clones only, not all of them. The table has around 240,000 clones, approximately 84% seen once; the top ten hold around 0.89%. Germline values: CDR1 SGHRS, CDR2 YFSETQ. The CDR3 contains 15 residues. V was clipped by 4 bases and J by 6 bases; unmatched bases: 12. The chain is built from TRBV5-1 and TRBJ1-2, with 7 bases lining up with TRBD1. Source material: peripheral blood. This clonotype was sampled from a man in his forties with acute or convalescent COVID-19. CDR3 nucleotide sequence: TGCGCCAGCAGCCAGTCCGGGACAGCCGGAGATGGCTACACCTTC. This encodes CASSQSGTAGDGYTF. The full variable domain, rest sourced from reference TRBV5-1 and TRBJ1-2, is KAGVTQTPRYLIKTRGQQVTLSCSPISGHRSVSWYQQTPGQGLQFLFEYFSETQRNKGNFPGRFSGRQFSNSRSEMNVSTLELGDSALYLCASSQSGTAGDGYTFGSGTRLTVV.